Following are 28 T cell receptor beta chains from one sample sequenced in a study of blood T cell repertoires in COVID-19. Only in-frame clones appear in the TCRdb table, and some are missing; sequencing was by immunoSEQ multiplex PCR. The repertoire holds 53,000 or so clones, with approximately 80% as singletons. Sequenced: peripheral blood. The receptors were gathered from a man in his 70s with active or convalescent COVID-19.

V and J are TRBV19 and TRBJ1-2; D is unclear. The length of the CDR3 is 11 residues. Between the trimmed V and J ends, which lost 5 bases and 9 bases, there was a span of 10 bases. Per germline, CDR1 LNHDA and CDR2 SQIVND (reference sequence). The CDR3 is CASSVAASYTF. The CDR3 nucleotides are TGTGCCAGTAGTGTGGCGGCTAGCTACACCTTC.

Only one count was recorded for this clone. The V gene is TRBV27, the J gene TRBJ1-1; tentative D call: TRBD1 (6 bases). The CDR3 extends over 14 amino acids. In germline, CDR1 is MNHEY, CDR2 SMNVEV (reference sequence). Between the trimmed V and J ends, which lost 2 bases and 6 bases, there was a span of 13 bases. The CDR3 bases are TGTGCCAGCAGTTTAACCAGGGACATCCCTGAAGCTTTCTTT. Translation: CASSLTRDIPEAFF.

This clone was seen at least ten times. This chain joins TRBV21-1 and TRBJ2-3; the table gives TRBD2 as D, unverified against the DNA. TRBV21-1 is deemed a pseudogene. There are 18 residues in the CDR3. The CDR3 region has the DNA TGTGCCAGCAGCAAAGGGTATGCCGGGGGAGATTTGAATGATACGCAGTATTTT. Its protein is CASSKGYAGGDLNDTQYF.

V is TRBV28 and J is TRBJ1-5; a weak D match, TRBD1 (6 bases). CDR3 length equals 13 residues. V shed 8 bases and J shed 3 bases, with 11 bases lying between them. Germline CDR1 MDHEN, CDR2 SYDVKM. In nucleotides, the CDR3 is TGTGCCAGCTTAGGACAGTACAATCAGCCCCAGCATTTT. It is translated as CASLGQYNQPQHF.

This chain uses TRBV19 with TRBJ2-3; 10 positions agree with TRBD1. This CDR3 has 16 amino acids. Germline CDR1 reads LNHDA; CDR2 reads SQIVND (reference sequence). V gave up 3 bases and J gave up 3 bases; unmatched junction bases: 6. CDR3 sequence (DNA): TGTGCCAGTAGTATTAGGACAGGGGGTTGGACAGATACGCAGTATTTT. Translation gives CASSIRTGGWTDTQYF.

The chain employs TRBV7-3 and TRBJ2-3; TRBD2 aligns across 10 bases. CDR1 and CDR2 from the germline V gene are SGHTA and FQGTGA. J was trimmed by 5 bases and V by 1 base; bases with no gene match: 6. The CDR3 runs 16 residues. CDR3 sequence (DNA): TGTGCCAGCAGCTTAAGGTCTAGCGGGGGTGGAGATACGCAGTATTTT. Translated: CASSLRSSGGGDTQYF.

The chain links TRBV25-1 to TRBJ2-1, with a weak D call TRBD2 (6 bases). The germline V gene encodes CDR1 MGHDK and CDR2 SYGVNS. Deletions cut 6 bases from V and 7 bases from J, with 10 bases between. This CDR3 spans 12 amino acids. The CDR3 loop reads CASSREYNEQFF. CDR3 nucleotides: TGTGCCAGCAGCCGGGAGTATAATGAGCAGTTCTTC.

The CDR3 DNA follows: TGTGCCAGCAGACGACACGAGATAACCTACAATGAGCAGTTCTTC. Translation: CASRRHEITYNEQFF. V is TRBV7-9 and J is TRBJ2-1; D uncertain. The CDR3 runs to 15 residues. The V end lost 6 bases, the J end lost 2 bases, and 14 bases lay between the germline ends. Germline V lookup: CDR1 SEHNR, CDR2 FQNEAQ (reference sequence). Looking up the rest from reference TRBV7-9 and TRBJ2-1 gives the full variable domain: DTGVSQNPRHKITKRGQNVTFRCDPISEHNRLYWYRQTLGQGPEFLTYFQNEAQLEKSRLLSDRFSAERPKGSFSTLEIQRTEQGDSAMYLCASRRHEITYNEQFFGPGTRLTVL.

This chain uses TRBV30 with TRBJ1-2, with TRBD1 matching over 11 bases. CDR1 and CDR2 (germline): GTSNPN, SVGIG (reference sequence). The CDR3 contains 15 residues. The trim removed 2 bases at V and 4 bases at J, leaving 6 bases unmatched. The CDR3 spells CAWSFGQGAGYGYTF. The CDR3 DNA reads as TGTGCCTGGAGTTTCGGACAGGGGGCAGGCTATGGCTACACCTTC.

This clone was recorded once. The CDR3 bases are TGCGCCAGCAGCCTCGGGACAGGGGATTTGGCAGATACGCAGTATTTT. Encoded protein: CASSLGTGDLADTQYF. V usage is TRBV5-1 and J usage is TRBJ2-3, with TRBD1 identical over 10 bases. The J segment lost 4 bases and the V segment lost 4 bases, leaving 9 bases of the junction unmatched. This CDR3 has 16 amino acids. The germline CDR1 and CDR2 sequences are SGHRS and YFSETQ.

The V gene is TRBV27, the J gene TRBJ2-1; 10 bases map to TRBD1. The trim removed 6 bases at V and 6 bases at J, leaving 5 bases unmatched. CDR1 is MNHEY, CDR2 SMNVEV, per germline (reference sequence). The CDR3 has 14 amino acids. The CDR3 loop is CASRTGGVLNEQFF. Here the CDR3 DNA reads TGTGCCAGCAGGACAGGGGGCGTGCTCAATGAGCAGTTCTTC.

The sample holds a few counts of this clone. The chain carries TRBV10-3 and TRBJ1-5; unclear D gene. This CDR3 is built from 14 residues. With 4 bases removed from V and 5 bases from J, the gap between germline ends came to 12 bases. Germline CDR1 is ENHRY and CDR2 is SYGVKD. Here the CDR3 DNA reads TGTGCCATCAGTGTGTCAGGAGAGGATCAGCCCCAGCATTTT. This gives the protein CAISVSGEDQPQHF.

In nucleotides, the CDR3 is TGTGCCAGCAGTTATGCGGACAGGGGATCTTACAATGAGCAGTTCTTC. This gives the protein CASSYADRGSYNEQFF. This chain joins TRBV6-6 and TRBJ2-1, with TRBD1 identical over 9 bases. This CDR3 is 16 amino acids long. The V segment lost 3 bases and the J segment 4 bases; nucleotides outside the gene matches: 7. Germline V gene lookup returns CDR1 MNHNY and CDR2 SVGAGI (reference sequence).

The rearrangement links TRBV5-5 to TRBJ2-2; the D gene is possibly TRBD2 (7 bases). Germline values: CDR1 SGHKS, CDR2 YYEKEE (reference sequence). This CDR3 spans 15 amino acids. Trimming removed 5 bases at V and 4 bases at J, with 15 bases between. In nucleotides, the CDR3 is TGTGCCAGCAGACAAGGGGGGGCCACCACCGGGGAGCTGTTTTTT. It translates to CASRQGGATTGELFF.

Written as DNA, the CDR3 is TGTGCCAGTAGTATAGTGCAGGCCCAGGCAAATGAGCAGTTCTTC. This sequence encodes CASSIVQAQANEQFF. V usage is TRBV19 and J usage is TRBJ2-1; D gene ambiguous. V was pared by 1 base and J by 7 bases, with 14 bases between. CDR1 and CDR2 from the germline V gene are LNHDA and SQIVND (reference sequence). The CDR3 is 15 residues long.

The rearrangement links TRBV11-2 to TRBJ2-3; 13 bases map to TRBD2. The CDR3 is made up of 18 amino acids. Germline trimming cut 1 base from V and 2 bases from J; bases unmatched to any gene: 6. The germline V gene encodes CDR1 SGHAT and CDR2 FQNNGV. CDR3 sequence: CASSLVMGLAGSTDTQYF. The CDR3 DNA sequence: TGTGCCAGCAGCTTAGTGATGGGACTAGCGGGATCCACAGATACGCAGTATTTT.

This clone was seen only once. The rearrangement links TRBV10-1 to TRBJ2-7, with D maybe TRBD2 (6 bases). Germline V gene data show CDR1 as WNHNN and CDR2 as SYGVQD (reference sequence). V shed 1 base and J shed 6 bases, with 22 bases lying between them. The CDR3 is 17 amino acids. This CDR3 reads CASSEFNSERENLEQYF. CDR3 nucleotides: TGCGCCAGCAGTGAGTTCAATTCGGAACGGGAGAATCTCGAGCAGTACTTC.

The chain links TRBV28 to TRBJ1-2; tentative D call: TRBD1 (5 bases). Germline CDR1 is MDHEN and CDR2 is SYDVKM. The CDR3 is 13 amino acids. Trimming shortened V by 4 bases and J by 8 bases, and 14 bases separated the two germline ends. CDR3 residues: CASSSNPGRGYTF. CDR3 bases: TGTGCCAGCAGTTCCAATCCAGGGAGGGGCTACACCTTC.

Only one count was recorded for this clone. V usage is TRBV6-2 or TRBV6-3 and J usage is TRBJ2-3, with 13 positions matching TRBD2. V trimming: 4 bases; J trimming: 0 bases; junction bases outside the gene matches: 16. Germline CDR1 reads MNHEY; CDR2 reads SVGEGT. The CDR3 contains 21 residues. This CDR3 is CASSSKGLAGALRPSTDTQYF. CDR3 bases: TGTGCCAGCAGTTCCAAAGGACTAGCGGGAGCCCTACGTCCAAGCACAGATACGCAGTATTTT.

This clone was picked up a small number of times. This rearrangement joins TRBV6-5 to TRBJ2-5; a weak D match, TRBD1 (6 bases). This CDR3 spans 13 amino acids. CDR1 and CDR2 (germline): MNHEY, SVGAGI. V lost 5 bases and J lost 3, with 10 bases in between. Here the CDR3 reads CASSTRGKETQYF. CDR3 DNA sequence: TGTGCCAGCAGTACTAGGGGGAAAGAGACCCAGTACTTC.

The rearrangement joins TRBV6-5 to TRBJ1-3; D call uncertain. V was clipped by 6 bases and J by 0 bases, with 9 bases between them. CDR3 length: 14 residues. CDR1 MNHEY and CDR2 SVGAGI come from the germline V gene. In DNA form, the CDR3 reads TGTGCCAGCAGGCCGCGTGGCTCTGGAAACACCATATATTTT. Its protein product is CASRPRGSGNTIYF.

This clone was detected once. V gene TRBV23-1 combines with J gene TRBJ1-2; the match to TRBD1 covers 7 bases. TRBV23-1 is recorded as an ORF, its role being uncertain. J lost 5 bases, V lost 4 bases, and 10 bases had no gene match. This CDR3 region has 15 residues. CDR3: CASSRPDRPRYGYTF. The CDR3 bases are TGCGCCAGCAGTCGACCGGACAGGCCACGATATGGCTACACCTTC.

The chain links TRBV2 to TRBJ1-5, with D perhaps matching TRBD1 (5 bases). V dropped 7 bases and J dropped 3 bases, with 16 bases sitting between them. CDR1 SNHLY and CDR2 FYNNEI come from the germline V gene. The CDR3 is made up of 15 amino acids. The CDR3 sequence is CASTKGRGNNQPQHF. DNA of the CDR3: TGTGCCAGCACCAAGGGGAGGGGTAACAATCAGCCCCAGCATTTT.

A single count supports this clone. The CDR3 coding sequence is TGTGCCAGCAAACAGGGTTCCCAGCCCCAGCATTTT. Protein: CASKQGSQPQHF. The rearrangement joins TRBV6-5 to TRBJ1-5; D may be TRBD1 (6 bases). In germline, CDR1 is MNHEY, CDR2 SVGAGI. The CDR3 contains 12 residues. V was cut by 7 bases and J by 7 bases, with 11 bases left in between.

The chain employs TRBV30 and TRBJ1-2; the D is unclear. V lost 5 bases to trimming and J lost 8 bases, with 15 bases between them. Germline V gene lookup returns CDR1 GTSNPN and CDR2 SVGIG (reference sequence). This CDR3 region has 12 residues. The CDR3 DNA reads as TGTGCCTGGTCCGGTTTGGCAGGAGGCTACACCTTC. It is translated as CAWSGLAGGYTF.

V and J are TRBV2 and TRBJ1-4, with 7 bases that match TRBD1. Per germline, CDR1 SNHLY and CDR2 FYNNEI. CDR3 size: 14 residues. With 8 bases clipped from V and 6 bases from J, the junction kept 9 bases outside the gene matches. Here the CDR3 reads CASGPRGVYEKLFF. The CDR3 bases are TGTGCCAGCGGACCCAGGGGGGTCTATGAAAAACTGTTTTTT.

The CDR3: CASLRGNGELFF. CDR3 DNA: TGTGCCAGCCTCAGGGGAAACGGGGAGCTGTTTTTT. The chain has TRBV19 and TRBJ2-2; tentatively, D is TRBD1 (6 bases). Germline V CDR1 and CDR2: LNHDA, SQIVND (reference sequence). Trimming removed 9 bases at V and 7 bases at J, with 12 bases between. The CDR3 spans 12 residues.

V usage is TRBV3-1 (or the pseudogene TRBV3-2) and J usage is TRBJ2-3, with 12 bases fitting TRBD2. The CDR3 consists of 12 residues. The germline CDR1 and CDR2 sequences are LGHDT and YNNKEL (reference sequence). V gave up 6 bases and J gave up 8 bases; unmatched junction bases: 0. The chain's CDR3 is CASRTSGGTQYF. In nucleotides, the CDR3 is TGTGCCAGCAGGACTAGCGGGGGTACGCAGTATTTT.